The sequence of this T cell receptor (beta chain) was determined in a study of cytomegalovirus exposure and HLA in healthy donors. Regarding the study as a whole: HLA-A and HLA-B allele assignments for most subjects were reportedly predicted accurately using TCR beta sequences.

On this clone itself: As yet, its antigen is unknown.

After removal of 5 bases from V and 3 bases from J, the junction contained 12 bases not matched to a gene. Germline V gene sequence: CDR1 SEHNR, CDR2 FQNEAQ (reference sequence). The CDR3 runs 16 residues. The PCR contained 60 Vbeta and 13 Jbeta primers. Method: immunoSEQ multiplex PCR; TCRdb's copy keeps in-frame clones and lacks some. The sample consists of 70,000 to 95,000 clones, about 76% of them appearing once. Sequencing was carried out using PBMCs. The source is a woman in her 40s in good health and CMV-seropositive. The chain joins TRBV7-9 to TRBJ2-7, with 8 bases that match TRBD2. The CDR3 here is CASSRGGPRDHYEQYF. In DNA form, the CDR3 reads TGTGCCAGCAGCCGGGGGGGGCCACGGGACCACTACGAGCAGTACTTC.